The rows below give T cell receptor beta chains drawn from one sample of a study of T cells in Graves' hyperthyroidism and ophthalmopathy. TCRdb ran MiXCR on the multiplex PCR reads and lists one entry per CDR3 protein. The table lists nearly 110,000 distinct CDR3 sequences, roughly 15% of them singletons, with around two fifths in the top ten. Sequencing was done on a sample of blood. These receptors came from a woman aged 45-60 years with Graves' hyperthyroidism. The CDR3 runs from the conserved cysteine through the conserved F or W. A D gene is named only where the DNA matches it firmly. Clone size is stated in some rows and not others, as once, few, many or a class when expanded.

TRBJ1-1,many,TRBV27,TRBD1,CASSAYRGMNTEAFF,TGTGCCAGCAGTGCCTACAGGGGCATGAACACTGAAGCTTTCTTT
TRBJ1-2,many,TRBV30,TRBD1,CAAGTGPSNYGYTF,TGTGCTGCCGGGACAGGACCGTCTAACTATGGCTACACCTTC
TRBJ2-6,many,TRBV19,-,CASSIMKLGANVLTF,TGTGCCAGTAGTATAATGAAGCTCGGGGCCAACGTCCTGACTTTC
TRBJ1-1,many,TRBV28,-,CASTTGQSGTEAFF,TGTGCCAGCACCACCGGACAGAGTGGTACTGAAGCTTTCTTT
TRBJ1-2,few,TRBV5-6,TRBD1,CASSTGTGAYGYTF,TGTGCCAGCAGCACCGGGACAGGGGCCTATGGCTACACCTTC
TRBJ1-5,many,TRBV6-1,-,CASTLGKGFYQPQHF,TGTGCCAGCACCCTCGGGAAGGGATTTTATCAGCCCCAGCATTTT
TRBJ1-6,many,TRBV27,-,CASTRTSGVDSPLHF,TGTGCCAGCACCCGAACATCAGGAGTGGATTCACCCCTCCACTTT
TRBJ1-5,-,TRBV7-3,-,CASSFLWDQPQHF,TGTGCCAGCAGCTTCCTCTGGGATCAGCCCCAGCATTTT
TRBJ2-1,many,TRBV7-9,-,CASSLSLTNEQFF,TGTGCCAGCAGCTTATCTCTTACCAATGAGCAGTTCTTC
TRBJ2-2,few,TRBV6-1,-,CASHRGGTGELFF,TGTGCCAGCCACAGGGGAGGAACCGGGGAGCTGTTTTTT
TRBJ2-5,many,TRBV7-3,TRBD2,CASSKGLAGQETQYF,TGTGCCAGCAGCAAGGGACTAGCGGGACAAGAGACCCAGTACTTC
TRBJ1-1,many,TRBV12-3/TRBV12-4,-,CASSLFEGLNTEAFF,TGTGCCAGCAGTTTATTCGAGGGGTTGAACACTGAAGCTTTCTTT
TRBJ2-1,many,TRBV19,TRBD2,CASSKFATSGSFHEQFF,TGTGCCAGTAGTAAATTCGCTACGAGCGGGAGTTTCCATGAGCAGTTCTTC
TRBJ1-1,few,TRBV19,-,CASTVFPGTEAFF,TGTGCCAGTACAGTTTTCCCTGGGACTGAAGCTTTCTTT
TRBJ1-4,-,TRBV7-9,-,CASSLGGAINEKLFF,TGTGCCAGCAGCTTAGGCGGGGCGATTAATGAAAAACTGTTTTTT
TRBJ1-2,many,TRBV27,-,CASSFGQHYGYTF,TGTGCCAGCAGTTTCGGGCAGCACTATGGCTACACCTTC
TRBJ1-1,few,TRBV28,-,CASRPETGEAFF,TGTGCCAGCAGGCCCGAGACAGGAGAAGCTTTCTTT
TRBJ2-1,many,TRBV19,-,CASSSQPGISYNEQFF,TGTGCCAGTAGTTCCCAGCCAGGGATCTCCTACAATGAGCAGTTCTTC
TRBJ2-3,once,TRBV4-1,TRBD2,CASSHPQREGSDTQYF,TGCGCCAGCAGCCACCCCCAGCGGGAGGGGTCAGATACGCAGTATTTT
TRBJ2-3,many,TRBV7-3,-,CASSLGSSAATDTQYF,TGTGCCAGCAGCCTCGGGAGTTCCGCGGCCACAGATACGCAGTATTTT
TRBJ2-7,many,TRBV28,-,CASSRAGIHEQYF,TGTGCCAGCAGTCGGGCAGGGATCCACGAGCAGTACTTC
TRBJ2-2,few,TRBV5-4,TRBD2,CASSLAGSGRSGTGELFF,TGTGCCAGCAGCTTGGCCGGTAGCGGGAGGTCAGGCACCGGGGAGCTGTTTTTT
TRBJ2-3,many,TRBV28,TRBD2,CASSGLLRGTSDLTDTQYF,TGTGCCAGCAGTGGCCTTCTAAGGGGGACTAGCGATCTCACAGATACGCAGTATTTT
TRBJ1-5,many,TRBV28,-,CASSVSGGPNQPQHF,TGTGCCAGCAGTGTCTCGGGGGGACCCAATCAGCCCCAGCATTTT
TRBJ1-1,once,TRBV7-2,-,CASSFFWQAEAFF,TGTGCCAGCAGCTTCTTTTGGCAGGCTGAAGCTTTCTTT